Below, 27 T cell receptor beta chains from the same sample are listed, as sequenced in a study of technical replicates of blood from several donors. The repertoire was sequenced with immunoSEQ multiplex PCR; TCRdb's copy has only in-frame clones and lacks some. The sample has 65,000 to 80,000 clones, about 90% seen once. Source material: T cells isolated from PBMCs. All receptors derive from a human donor in good health.

V and J are TRBV6-5 and TRBJ2-7; possibly TRBD1 for D (6 bases). Germline CDR1 MNHEY, CDR2 SVGAGI. The length of the CDR3 is 14 residues. V was cut by 4 bases and J by 4 bases, with 14 bases left in between. In DNA, the CDR3 is TGTGCCAGCAGTTTAGGGGAAGGGGGATACGAGCAGTACTTC. Translating it yields CASSLGEGGYEQYF.

This clone is a singleton in its sample. The chain employs TRBV7-2 and TRBJ2-5; D gene uncertain. Per the germline V gene, CDR1 is SGHTA and CDR2 is FQGNSA. V lost 0 bases, J lost 1 base, and 6 bases lay in between. The CDR3 sequence is 14 residues long. CDR3: CASSLALSQETQYF. CDR3 sequence (DNA): TGTGCCAGCAGCTTAGCTCTCAGCCAAGAGACCCAGTACTTC.

This chain links TRBV23-1 with TRBJ1-2; D call uncertain. TRBV23-1 belongs to the ORF category, with a function that is uncertain. With 0 bases removed from V and 4 bases from J, the gap between germline ends came to 9 bases. The CDR3 is 14 amino acids. The DNA for the CDR3 is TGCGCCAGCAGTCAATCGAAGTACGGCTATGGCTACACCTTC. This sequence encodes CASSQSKYGYGYTF.

The V gene is TRBV5-4, the J gene TRBJ2-2, with 7 bases that match TRBD2. The CDR3 length is 16 residues. CDR1 is SGHNT, CDR2 YYREEE, per germline (reference sequence). J gave up 2 bases and V 9 bases, and 13 bases lay outside the gene matches. The CDR3 region has the DNA TGTGCCATCGGGGGAGAGCGGGACTTTAACACCGGGGAGCTGTTTTTT. Its translation: CAIGGERDFNTGELFF. The whole variable domain, filled in from reference TRBV5-4 and TRBJ2-2, reads ETGVTQSPTHLIKTRGQQVTLRCSSQSGHNTVSWYQQALGQGPQFIFQYYREEENGRGNFPPRFSGLQFPNYSSELNVNALELDDSALYLCAIGGERDFNTGELFFGEGSRLTVL.

As to this clone: A junction boundary mismatches the germline segment, possibly from a read error. The chain recombines TRBV5-5 with TRBJ2-1, with D uncertain. Germline assignment: CDR1 SGHKS and CDR2 YYEKEE (reference sequence). The length of the CDR3 is 14 residues. For the CDR3, the DNA is TGTGCCAGCAGCGTAAGTGGGCCCTACGATGAGCAGTTCTTC. Protein sequence: CASSVSGPYDEQFF.

The V call is TRBV5-4, the J call TRBJ2-5; 11 nucleotides agree with TRBD2. CDR1 and CDR2 from the germline V gene are SGHNT and YYREEE (reference sequence). The V gene end was trimmed by 4 bases and the J gene end by 0 bases; junction bases not matched to a gene: 2. CDR3 length: 15 amino acids. CDR3 nucleotides: TGTGCCAGCAGCCAGGGACTAGCGGACCAAGAGACCCAGTACTTC. Translation gives CASSQGLADQETQYF.

The chain carries TRBV7-9 and TRBJ2-7, with D possibly matching TRBD1 (5 bases). The CDR3 runs to 14 residues. Trimming cost V 2 bases and J 2 bases, with 10 bases left between them. Germline V CDR1 and CDR2: SEHNR, FQNEAQ (reference sequence). The CDR3 is CASSLSREAYEQYF. CDR3 DNA sequence: TGTGCCAGCAGCTTATCCAGGGAAGCCTACGAGCAGTACTTC.

The rearrangement links TRBV18 to TRBJ1-2, with D perhaps matching TRBD1 (5 bases). The CDR3 runs 13 residues. The germline V and J ends were trimmed by 1 base and 3 bases, with 6 bases remaining between them. CDR1 and CDR2 from the germline V gene are KGHSH and LQKENI. CDR3 amino acids: CASSPQTDYGYTF. The CDR3 DNA sequence: TGTGCCAGCTCACCACAGACAGACTATGGCTACACCTTC. The variable domain in full, with the rest retrieved from reference TRBV18 and TRBJ1-2, is NAGVMQNPRHLVRRRGQEARLRCSPMKGHSHVYWYRQLPEEGLKFMVYLQKENIIDESGMPKERFSAEFPKEGPSILRIQQVVRGDSAAYFCASSPQTDYGYTFGSGTRLTVV.

This clone was picked up a small number of times. The chain couples TRBV4-1 to TRBJ2-7; TRBD2 is a possible D gene (7 bases). This CDR3 has 14 residues. Germline CDR1 is MGHRA and CDR2 is YSYEKL. The V gene lost 6 bases and the J gene lost 6 bases, with 18 bases spanning the gap. The CDR3 region is CASRHLGGVSEQYF. Here the CDR3 DNA reads TGCGCCAGCAGACATCTAGGGGGGGTCAGCGAGCAGTACTTC.

The J gene is TRBJ1-2, the V gene TRBV29-1; 7 bases fit TRBD1. Germline V CDR1 and CDR2: SQVTM, ANQGSEA. V dropped 4 bases and J dropped 2; count of bases not matched to a gene: 10. The CDR3 is 15 residues long. CDR3 sequence (DNA): TGCAGCGTTGGGCTTGGGACAGCCCAGAACTATGGCTACACCTTC. Translation gives CSVGLGTAQNYGYTF.

The chain uses TRBV9 and TRBJ1-1; tentatively, D is TRBD1 (5 bases). With 4 bases removed from V and 1 base from J, the gap between germline ends came to 11 bases. The CDR3 covers 14 residues. Germline lookup yields CDR1 SGDLS and CDR2 YYNGEE. The CDR3 is CASSPRGTNTEAFF. The CDR3 DNA sequence: TGTGCCAGCAGCCCCCGCGGGACGAACACTGAAGCTTTCTTT.

This chain connects TRBV9 to TRBJ2-3; 8 bases agree with TRBD2. Germline V lookup: CDR1 SGDLS, CDR2 YYNGEE. With 3 bases clipped from V and 6 bases from J, the junction kept 15 bases outside the gene matches. This CDR3 region has 17 residues. In DNA, the CDR3 is TGTGCCAGCAGCGCTTTCCCCGAGCGGGAGATAAGGGATACGCAGTATTTT. Translating gives CASSAFPEREIRDTQYF.

J is TRBJ2-6 and V is TRBV19; possibly TRBD1 for D (6 bases). Trimming cost V 6 bases and J 0 bases, with 18 bases left between them. The CDR3 length is 18 residues. Germline CDR1 and CDR2: LNHDA and SQIVND (reference sequence). The CDR3 DNA follows: TGTGCCAGTAGACCCCTCGCAGGGGACCTCTCTGGGGCCAACGTCCTGACTTTC. Translation gives CASRPLAGDLSGANVLTF.

J is TRBJ1-1 and V is TRBV7-3, with D perhaps matching TRBD1 (6 bases). The CDR3 runs to 13 residues. Germline-derived CDR1 and CDR2 are SGHTA and FQGTGA. V was shortened by 4 bases and J by 1 base, with 7 bases between the two germline ends. The CDR3 reads CASSSTGNTEAFF. CDR3 sequence (DNA): TGTGCCAGCAGCTCGACAGGGAACACTGAAGCTTTCTTT. Supplemented by reference TRBV7-3 and TRBJ1-1, the full variable domain reads GAGVSQTPSNKVTEKGKYVELRCDPISGHTALYWYRQSLGQGPEFLIYFQGTGAADDSGLPNDRFFAVRPEGSVSTLKIQRTERGDSAVYLCASSSTGNTEAFFGQGTRLTVV.

V is TRBV30 and J is TRBJ2-1; 8 bases are shared with TRBD2. The CDR3 is made up of 12 amino acids. Germline V gene data show CDR1 as GTSNPN and CDR2 as SVGIG (reference sequence). V lost 5 bases to trimming and J lost 10 bases; unmatched junction nucleotides: 7. The CDR3 protein is CAWVTSASEQFF. The CDR3 DNA reads TGTGCCTGGGTGACTAGCGCTTCGGAGCAGTTCTTC.

The chain carries TRBV12-5 and TRBJ2-7, with TRBD1 matching 7 bases. The CDR3 length is 14 residues. With 7 bases clipped from V and 5 bases from J, the junction kept 11 bases outside the gene matches. Germline-derived CDR1 and CDR2 are LGHNT and FRNRAP. CDR3 residues: CASASGQKAHEQYF. For the CDR3, the DNA is TGTGCTAGTGCCTCGGGACAGAAGGCCCACGAGCAGTACTTC.

J is TRBJ2-7 and V is TRBV27; no definite D call. The germline V gene has CDR1 MNHEY and CDR2 SMNVEV (reference sequence). The CDR3 has 11 residues. The V end lost 8 bases, the J end lost 4 bases, and 9 bases lay between the germline ends. The CDR3 nucleotides read TGTGCCAGCTGGAACAGTTACGAGCAGTACTTC. This gives the protein CASWNSYEQYF.

CDR3 sequence reads: CATKGTSAPPFLGQYF. DNA of the CDR3: TGTGCCACCAAGGGGACTAGCGCGCCCCCCTTTTTGGGGCAGTATTTT. V gene TRBV2 combines with J gene TRBJ2-3, with 10 bases fitting TRBD2. Germline assignment: CDR1 SNHLY and CDR2 FYNNEI. This CDR3 region has 16 residues. With 10 bases clipped from V and 11 bases from J, the junction kept 21 bases outside the gene matches.

The V gene is TRBV7-8, the J gene TRBJ2-7; 11 nucleotides align to TRBD1. The CDR3 is made up of 14 amino acids. Per germline, CDR1 SGHVS and CDR2 FQNEAQ. V was clipped by 6 bases and J by 3 bases; unmatched bases: 4. DNA for the CDR3: TGTGCCAGCAGTCCCGGGACAGGGGGCTACGAGCAGTACTTC. It codes for CASSPGTGGYEQYF. Looking up the rest from reference TRBV7-8 and TRBJ2-7 gives the full variable domain: GAGVSQSPRYKVAKRGQDVALRCDPISGHVSLFWYQQALGQGPEFLTYFQNEAQLDKSGLPSDRFFAERPEGSVSTLKIQRTQQEDSAVYLCASSPGTGGYEQYFGPGTRLTVT.

V is TRBV7-3 and J is TRBJ2-2, with a weak D call TRBD2 (6 bases). The V gene lost 3 bases and the J gene lost 0 bases, with 11 bases spanning the gap. The CDR3 loop spans 16 amino acids. The germline CDR1 and CDR2 sequences are SGHTA and FQGTGA. CDR3 loop: CASSLELAANTGELFF. In DNA form, the CDR3 reads TGTGCCAGCAGCTTGGAATTAGCGGCGAACACCGGGGAGCTGTTTTTT.

The rearrangement joins TRBV5-6 to TRBJ2-2; 12 nucleotides align to TRBD2. V lost 0 bases, J lost 7 bases, and 4 bases stayed unmatched. The CDR3 runs 16 residues. CDR1 is SGHDT and CDR2 is YYEEEE in the germline V gene. The CDR3 DNA sequence: TGTGCCAGCAGCTTGGGACTAGCGGGAGTTATCGGGGAGCTGTTTTTT. Its translation: CASSLGLAGVIGELFF. Variable domain in full (rest from reference TRBV5-6 and TRBJ2-2): DAGVTQSPTHLIKTRGQQVTLRCSPKSGHDTVSWYQQALGQGPQFIFQYYEEEERQRGNFPDRFSGHQFPNYSSELNVNALLLGDSALYLCASSLGLAGVIGELFFGEGSRLTVL.

The V and J genes are TRBV6-5 and TRBJ1-2; no definite D call. Germline V lookup: CDR1 MNHEY, CDR2 SVGAGI. V was pared by 8 bases and J by 7 bases, with 20 bases between. This CDR3 has 14 residues. The CDR3 sequence: CASRGGPAPGGYTF. The CDR3 DNA is TGTGCCAGCCGTGGAGGACCGGCCCCTGGTGGCTACACCTTC.

The rearrangement uses TRBV6-5 and TRBJ2-1; 8 bases map to TRBD2. Losses at the gene ends were 6 bases for V and 7 bases for J; bases not matched to a gene: 8. CDR3 length equals 14 residues. Germline V gene sequence: CDR1 MNHEY, CDR2 SVGAGI. The CDR3 DNA sequence: TGTGCCAGCAGGGCGGGACTAGGAGGTAATGAGCAGTTCTTC. Protein product: CASRAGLGGNEQFF.

The chain carries TRBV28 and TRBJ2-1; 9 bases map to TRBD1. After removal of 6 bases from V and 6 bases from J, the junction contained 12 bases not matched to a gene. The V gene's germline CDR1 is MDHEN and CDR2 SYDVKM. The CDR3 sequence is 16 residues long. The CDR3, as DNA: TGTGCCAGCAGGAAAAGTACAGGGGGCGCATTCAATGAGCAGTTCTTC. Residues: CASRKSTGGAFNEQFF.

The chain uses TRBV6-5 and TRBJ1-1, with D perhaps matching TRBD1 (6 bases). Germline lookup yields CDR1 MNHEY and CDR2 SVGAGI. Trimming took off 2 bases at V and 5 bases at J, with 15 bases between the two ends. This CDR3 contains 15 residues. The CDR3 sequence is CASSYLQGIGTEAFF. The CDR3, as DNA: TGTGCCAGCAGTTACCTACAGGGAATCGGGACTGAAGCTTTCTTT.

The V call is TRBV7-9, the J call TRBJ1-1; 7 bases match TRBD1. Germline V gene lookup returns CDR1 SEHNR and CDR2 FQNEAQ (reference sequence). Trimming cost V 5 bases and J 1 base; bases outside gene matches: 13. The CDR3 is 17 residues long. The CDR3 sequence: CASSRPFEGTENTEAFF. The CDR3 bases are TGTGCCAGCAGCCGACCTTTTGAAGGGACAGAGAACACTGAAGCTTTCTTT.

The chain joins TRBV12-5 to TRBJ2-6, with 14 bases lining up with TRBD2. Germline CDR1 reads LGHNT; CDR2 reads FRNRAP. Trimming took 0 bases from V and 0 from J; bases not matched to a gene: 7. This CDR3 spans 21 amino acids. The CDR3 region is CASGLVQGTSGSPSGANVLTF. CDR3 bases: TGTGCTAGTGGTTTGGTACAGGGGACTAGCGGGAGTCCCTCTGGGGCCAACGTCCTGACTTTC.